The clone carrying this T cell receptor beta chain was found a few times. The data were obtained in a study of OX40 agonist ivuxolimab in advanced cancers. Across the study: Hepatocellular carcinoma, melanoma, renal cell or head and neck cancer occurred in dose-escalation patients.

Here immunoSEQ multiplex PCR was the method, and the copy in TCRdb shows in-frame clones only, minus some. The data hold about 35,000 clones, with around four fifths observed a single time. Blood draws occurred at baseline, cycle 4 day 1, and cycle 7 day 1. This sequence originates from an adult with an advanced solid tumor such as melanoma, head and neck, liver or kidney cancer. Sequences were derived from CD4+ or CD8+ T cells sorted from blood, sampled in a trial of the OX40 agonist ivuxolimab.

In DNA, the CDR3 is TGTGCCAGCAGCCCCCGCAGGACTTCTGGAAACACCATATATTTT. Translated, it gives CASSPRRTSGNTIYF. The chain carries TRBV13 and TRBJ1-3, with no clear D. The CDR3 totals 15 residues. Germline CDR1 and CDR2: PRHDT and FYEKMQ (reference sequence). V lost 5 bases and J lost 1, with 12 bases in between.